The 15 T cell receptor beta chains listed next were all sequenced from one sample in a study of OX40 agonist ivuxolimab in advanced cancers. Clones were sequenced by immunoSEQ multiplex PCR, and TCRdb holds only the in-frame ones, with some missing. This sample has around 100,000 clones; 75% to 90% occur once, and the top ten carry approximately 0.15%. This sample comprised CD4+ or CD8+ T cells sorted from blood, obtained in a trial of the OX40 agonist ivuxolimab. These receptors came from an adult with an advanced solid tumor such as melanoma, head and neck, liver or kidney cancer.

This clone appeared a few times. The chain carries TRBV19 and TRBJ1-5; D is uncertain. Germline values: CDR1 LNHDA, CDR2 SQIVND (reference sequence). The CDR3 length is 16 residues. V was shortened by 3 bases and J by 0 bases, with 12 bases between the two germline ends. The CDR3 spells CASSMAAFPSNQPQHF. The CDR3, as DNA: TGTGCCAGTAGTATGGCAGCCTTCCCTAGCAATCAGCCCCAGCATTTT.

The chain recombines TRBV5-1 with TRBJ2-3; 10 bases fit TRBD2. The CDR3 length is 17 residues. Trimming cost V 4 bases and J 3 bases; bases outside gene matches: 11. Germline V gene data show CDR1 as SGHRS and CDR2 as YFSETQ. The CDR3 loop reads CASSRLASGGGTDTQYF. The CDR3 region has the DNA TGCGCCAGCAGCCGCCTCGCTAGCGGGGGTGGGACAGATACGCAGTATTTT.

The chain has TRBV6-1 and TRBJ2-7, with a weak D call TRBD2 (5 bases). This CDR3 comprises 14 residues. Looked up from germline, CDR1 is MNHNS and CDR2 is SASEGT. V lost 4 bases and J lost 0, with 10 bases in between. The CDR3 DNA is TGTGCCAGCAGTGTAAAGACTAACTCCTACGAGCAGTACTTC. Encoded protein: CASSVKTNSYEQYF.

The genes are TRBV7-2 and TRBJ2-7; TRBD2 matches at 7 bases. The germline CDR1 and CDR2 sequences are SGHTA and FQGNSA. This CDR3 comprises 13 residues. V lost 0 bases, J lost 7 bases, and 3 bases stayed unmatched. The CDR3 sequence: CASSLAGGGEQYF. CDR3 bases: TGTGCCAGCAGCTTAGCTGGGGGAGGGGAGCAGTACTTC. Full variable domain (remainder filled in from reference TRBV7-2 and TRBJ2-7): GAGVSQSPSNKVTEKGKDVELRCDPISGHTALYWYRQSLGQGLEFLIYFQGNSAPDKSGLPSDRFSAERTGGSVSTLTIQRTQQEDSAVYLCASSLAGGGEQYFGPGTRLTVT.

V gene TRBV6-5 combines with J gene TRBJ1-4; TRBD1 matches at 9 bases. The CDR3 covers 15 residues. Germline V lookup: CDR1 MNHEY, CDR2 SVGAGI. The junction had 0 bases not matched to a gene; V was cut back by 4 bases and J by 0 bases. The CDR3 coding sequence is TGTGCCAGCAGTTGGGACAGGGCAACTAATGAAAAACTGTTTTTT. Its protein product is CASSWDRATNEKLFF.

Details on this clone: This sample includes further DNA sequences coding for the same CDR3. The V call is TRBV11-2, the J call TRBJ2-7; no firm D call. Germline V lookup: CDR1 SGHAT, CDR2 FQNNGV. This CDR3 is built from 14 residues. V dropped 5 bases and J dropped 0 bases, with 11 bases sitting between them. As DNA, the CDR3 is TGTGCCAGCAGCCCCAGACAAGGCTCCTACGAGCAGTACTTC. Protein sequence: CASSPRQGSYEQYF.

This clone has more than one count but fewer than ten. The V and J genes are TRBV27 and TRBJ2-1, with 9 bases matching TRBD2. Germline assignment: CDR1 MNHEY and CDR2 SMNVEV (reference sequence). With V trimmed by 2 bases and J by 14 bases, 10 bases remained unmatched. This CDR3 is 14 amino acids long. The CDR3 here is CASSLDSRGGLKFF. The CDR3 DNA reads TGTGCCAGCAGTTTAGACTCGCGGGGGGGCCTCAAGTTCTTC.

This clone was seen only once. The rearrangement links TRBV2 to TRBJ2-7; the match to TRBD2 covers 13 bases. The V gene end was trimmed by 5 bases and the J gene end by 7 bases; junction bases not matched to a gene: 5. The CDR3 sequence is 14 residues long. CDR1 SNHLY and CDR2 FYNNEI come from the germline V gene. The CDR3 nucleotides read TGTGCCAGCAGTTGGACTAGCGGGAGAGGGGAGCAGTACTTC. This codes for CASSWTSGRGEQYF.

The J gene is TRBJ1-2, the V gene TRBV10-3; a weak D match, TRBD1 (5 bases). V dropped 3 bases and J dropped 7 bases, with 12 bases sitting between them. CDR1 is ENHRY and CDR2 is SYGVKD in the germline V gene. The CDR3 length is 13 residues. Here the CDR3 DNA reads TGTGCCATCAGTGATCTAGGGGTGGGTGGCTACACCTTC. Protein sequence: CAISDLGVGGYTF.

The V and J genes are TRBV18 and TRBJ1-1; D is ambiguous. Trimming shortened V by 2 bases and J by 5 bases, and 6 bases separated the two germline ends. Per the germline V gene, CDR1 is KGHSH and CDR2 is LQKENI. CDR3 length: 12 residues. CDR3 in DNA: TGTGCCAGCTCACCAACTCATACTGAAGCTTTCTTT. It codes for CASSPTHTEAFF.

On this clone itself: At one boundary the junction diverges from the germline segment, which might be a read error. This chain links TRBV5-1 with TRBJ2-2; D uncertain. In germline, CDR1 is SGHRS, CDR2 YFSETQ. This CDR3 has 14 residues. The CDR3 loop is CASNLGANTGELFF. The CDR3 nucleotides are TGCGCCAGCAACTTGGGCGCTAACACCGGGGAGCTGTTTTTT.

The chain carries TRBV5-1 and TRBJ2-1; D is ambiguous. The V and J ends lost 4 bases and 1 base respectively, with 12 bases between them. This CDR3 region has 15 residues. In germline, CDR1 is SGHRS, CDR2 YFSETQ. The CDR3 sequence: CASSRSLGSYNEQFF. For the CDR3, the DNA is TGCGCCAGCAGCCGGTCCCTAGGATCCTACAATGAGCAGTTCTTC.

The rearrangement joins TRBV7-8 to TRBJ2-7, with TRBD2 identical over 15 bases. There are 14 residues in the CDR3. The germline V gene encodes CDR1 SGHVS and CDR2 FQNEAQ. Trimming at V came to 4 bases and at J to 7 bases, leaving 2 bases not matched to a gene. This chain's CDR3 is CASSSGTSGGEQYF. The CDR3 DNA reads TGTGCCAGCAGCTCCGGGACTAGCGGGGGGGAGCAGTACTTC. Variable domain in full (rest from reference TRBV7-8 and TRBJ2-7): GAGVSQSPRYKVAKRGQDVALRCDPISGHVSLFWYQQALGQGPEFLTYFQNEAQLDKSGLPSDRFFAERPEGSVSTLKIQRTQQEDSAVYLCASSSGTSGGEQYFGPGTRLTVT.

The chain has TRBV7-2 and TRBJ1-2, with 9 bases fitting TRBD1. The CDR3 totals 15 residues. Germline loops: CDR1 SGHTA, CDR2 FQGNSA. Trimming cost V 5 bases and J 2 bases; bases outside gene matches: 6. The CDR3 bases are TGTGCCAGCAGCATTCCCGGGACAGGGAACTATGGCTACACCTTC. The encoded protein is CASSIPGTGNYGYTF.

The CDR3 sequence is CASSFQGDEKLFF. The CDR3 DNA sequence: TGTGCCAGCAGTTTTCAGGGGGATGAAAAACTGTTTTTT. The J gene is TRBJ1-4, the V gene TRBV6-6; 7 bases match TRBD1. The CDR3 has 13 amino acids. Germline CDR1 and CDR2: MNHNY and SVGAGI (reference sequence). V lost 4 bases to trimming and J lost 6 bases; unmatched junction nucleotides: 2.